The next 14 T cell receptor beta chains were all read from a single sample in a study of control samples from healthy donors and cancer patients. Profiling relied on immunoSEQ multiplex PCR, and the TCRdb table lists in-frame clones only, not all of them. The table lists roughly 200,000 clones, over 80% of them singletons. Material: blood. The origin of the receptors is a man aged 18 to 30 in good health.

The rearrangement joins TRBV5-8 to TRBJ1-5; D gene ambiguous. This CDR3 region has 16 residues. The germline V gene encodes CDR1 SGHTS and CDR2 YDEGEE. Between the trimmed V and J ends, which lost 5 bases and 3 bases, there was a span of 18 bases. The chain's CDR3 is CASRRKLKGNNQPQHF. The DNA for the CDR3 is TGTGCCAGCAGAAGGAAGTTGAAGGGAAACAATCAGCCCCAGCATTTT.

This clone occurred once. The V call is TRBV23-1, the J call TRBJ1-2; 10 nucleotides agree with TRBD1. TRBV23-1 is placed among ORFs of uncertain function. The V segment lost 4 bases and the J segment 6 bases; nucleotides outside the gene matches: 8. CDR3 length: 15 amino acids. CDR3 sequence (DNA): TGCGCCAGCAGTCTATTGACAGGGGGCCCCCATGGCTACACCTTC. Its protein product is CASSLLTGGPHGYTF.

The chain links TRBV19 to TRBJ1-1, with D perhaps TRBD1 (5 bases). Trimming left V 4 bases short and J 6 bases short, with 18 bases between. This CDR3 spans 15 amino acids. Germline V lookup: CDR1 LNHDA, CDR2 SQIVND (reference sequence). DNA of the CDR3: TGTGCCAGTAGTAAGGCAGGGAACAACGGGCCTGAAGCTTTCTTT. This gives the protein CASSKAGNNGPEAFF.

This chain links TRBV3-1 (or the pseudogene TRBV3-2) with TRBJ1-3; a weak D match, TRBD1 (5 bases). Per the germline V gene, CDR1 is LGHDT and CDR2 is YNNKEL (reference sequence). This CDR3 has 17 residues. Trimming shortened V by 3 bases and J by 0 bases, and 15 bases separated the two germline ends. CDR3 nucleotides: TGTGCCAGCAGCCAGGGACGGGACGGGTACTCTGGAAACACCATATATTTT. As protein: CASSQGRDGYSGNTIYF.

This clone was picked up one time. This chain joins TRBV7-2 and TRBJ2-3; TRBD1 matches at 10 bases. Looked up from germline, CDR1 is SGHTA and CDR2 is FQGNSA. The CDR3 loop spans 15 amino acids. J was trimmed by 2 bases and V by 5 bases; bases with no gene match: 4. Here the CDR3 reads CASSRTGGITDTQYF. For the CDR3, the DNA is TGTGCCAGCAGCAGGACAGGGGGAATCACAGATACGCAGTATTTT.

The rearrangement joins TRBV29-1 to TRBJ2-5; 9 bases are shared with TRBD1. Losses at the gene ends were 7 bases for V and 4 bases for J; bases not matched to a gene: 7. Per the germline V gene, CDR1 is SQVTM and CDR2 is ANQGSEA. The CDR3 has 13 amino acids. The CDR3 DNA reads TGCAGCGCTTACAGGGGGCAAGGAGAGACCCAGTACTTC. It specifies CSAYRGQGETQYF.

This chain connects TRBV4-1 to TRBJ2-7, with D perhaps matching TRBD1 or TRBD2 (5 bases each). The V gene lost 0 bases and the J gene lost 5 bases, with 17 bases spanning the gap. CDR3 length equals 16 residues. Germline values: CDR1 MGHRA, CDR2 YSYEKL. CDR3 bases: TGCGCCAGCAGCCAAGAAGAGTTGGGGGAAAACGACGAGCAGTACTTC. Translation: CASSQEELGENDEQYF.

CDR3 nucleotides: TGTGCCATCAGTGAGTCAGCGGGGGCGGGTGAGCAGTTCTTC. It codes for CAISESAGAGEQFF. The rearrangement joins TRBV10-3 to TRBJ2-1; 8 bases fit TRBD2. Germline V gene sequence: CDR1 ENHRY, CDR2 SYGVKD. J lost 9 bases, V lost 0 bases, and 4 bases had no gene match. CDR3 length: 14 residues.

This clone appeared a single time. CDR3 residues: CASGETNYGYTF. As DNA, the CDR3 is TGTGCCAGCGGGGAGACCAACTATGGCTACACCTTC. This rearrangement joins TRBV7-9 to TRBJ1-2, with D unclear. The CDR3 has 12 residues. CDR1 is SEHNR and CDR2 is FQNEAQ in the germline V gene (reference sequence). The V end lost 8 bases, the J end lost 2 bases, and 9 bases lay between the germline ends.

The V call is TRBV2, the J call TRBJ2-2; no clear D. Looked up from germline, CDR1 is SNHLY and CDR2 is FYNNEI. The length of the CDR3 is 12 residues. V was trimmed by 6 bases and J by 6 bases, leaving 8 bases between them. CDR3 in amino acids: CASRGGAGELFF. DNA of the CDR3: TGTGCCAGCAGGGGCGGAGCCGGGGAGCTGTTTTTT.

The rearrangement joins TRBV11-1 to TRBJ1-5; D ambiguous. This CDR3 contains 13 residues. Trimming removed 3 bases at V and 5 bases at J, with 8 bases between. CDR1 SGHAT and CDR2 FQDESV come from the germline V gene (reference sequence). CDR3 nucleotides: TGTGCCAGCAGCTTGAGGCCCGATCAGCCCCAGCATTTT. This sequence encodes CASSLRPDQPQHF.

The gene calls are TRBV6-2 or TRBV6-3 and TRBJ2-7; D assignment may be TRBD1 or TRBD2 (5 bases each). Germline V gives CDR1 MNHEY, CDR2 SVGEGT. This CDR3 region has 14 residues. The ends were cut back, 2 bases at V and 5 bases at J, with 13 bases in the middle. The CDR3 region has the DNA TGTGCCAGCAGTTACCCTATGGGACGGGACGAGCAGTACTTC. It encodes CASSYPMGRDEQYF.

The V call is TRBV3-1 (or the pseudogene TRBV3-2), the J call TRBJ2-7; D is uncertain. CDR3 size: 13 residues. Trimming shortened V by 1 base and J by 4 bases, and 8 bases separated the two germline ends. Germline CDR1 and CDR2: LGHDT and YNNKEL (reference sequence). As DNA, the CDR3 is TGTGCCAGCAGCCAAGGCCAGAATTACGAGCAGTACTTC. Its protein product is CASSQGQNYEQYF.

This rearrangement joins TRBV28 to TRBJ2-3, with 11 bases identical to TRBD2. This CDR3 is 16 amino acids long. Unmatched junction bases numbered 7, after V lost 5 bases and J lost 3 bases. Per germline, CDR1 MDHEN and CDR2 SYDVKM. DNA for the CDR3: TGTGCCAGCAGTAACCCGGGACTAGCGGCGACAGATACGCAGTATTTT. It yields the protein CASSNPGLAATDTQYF.